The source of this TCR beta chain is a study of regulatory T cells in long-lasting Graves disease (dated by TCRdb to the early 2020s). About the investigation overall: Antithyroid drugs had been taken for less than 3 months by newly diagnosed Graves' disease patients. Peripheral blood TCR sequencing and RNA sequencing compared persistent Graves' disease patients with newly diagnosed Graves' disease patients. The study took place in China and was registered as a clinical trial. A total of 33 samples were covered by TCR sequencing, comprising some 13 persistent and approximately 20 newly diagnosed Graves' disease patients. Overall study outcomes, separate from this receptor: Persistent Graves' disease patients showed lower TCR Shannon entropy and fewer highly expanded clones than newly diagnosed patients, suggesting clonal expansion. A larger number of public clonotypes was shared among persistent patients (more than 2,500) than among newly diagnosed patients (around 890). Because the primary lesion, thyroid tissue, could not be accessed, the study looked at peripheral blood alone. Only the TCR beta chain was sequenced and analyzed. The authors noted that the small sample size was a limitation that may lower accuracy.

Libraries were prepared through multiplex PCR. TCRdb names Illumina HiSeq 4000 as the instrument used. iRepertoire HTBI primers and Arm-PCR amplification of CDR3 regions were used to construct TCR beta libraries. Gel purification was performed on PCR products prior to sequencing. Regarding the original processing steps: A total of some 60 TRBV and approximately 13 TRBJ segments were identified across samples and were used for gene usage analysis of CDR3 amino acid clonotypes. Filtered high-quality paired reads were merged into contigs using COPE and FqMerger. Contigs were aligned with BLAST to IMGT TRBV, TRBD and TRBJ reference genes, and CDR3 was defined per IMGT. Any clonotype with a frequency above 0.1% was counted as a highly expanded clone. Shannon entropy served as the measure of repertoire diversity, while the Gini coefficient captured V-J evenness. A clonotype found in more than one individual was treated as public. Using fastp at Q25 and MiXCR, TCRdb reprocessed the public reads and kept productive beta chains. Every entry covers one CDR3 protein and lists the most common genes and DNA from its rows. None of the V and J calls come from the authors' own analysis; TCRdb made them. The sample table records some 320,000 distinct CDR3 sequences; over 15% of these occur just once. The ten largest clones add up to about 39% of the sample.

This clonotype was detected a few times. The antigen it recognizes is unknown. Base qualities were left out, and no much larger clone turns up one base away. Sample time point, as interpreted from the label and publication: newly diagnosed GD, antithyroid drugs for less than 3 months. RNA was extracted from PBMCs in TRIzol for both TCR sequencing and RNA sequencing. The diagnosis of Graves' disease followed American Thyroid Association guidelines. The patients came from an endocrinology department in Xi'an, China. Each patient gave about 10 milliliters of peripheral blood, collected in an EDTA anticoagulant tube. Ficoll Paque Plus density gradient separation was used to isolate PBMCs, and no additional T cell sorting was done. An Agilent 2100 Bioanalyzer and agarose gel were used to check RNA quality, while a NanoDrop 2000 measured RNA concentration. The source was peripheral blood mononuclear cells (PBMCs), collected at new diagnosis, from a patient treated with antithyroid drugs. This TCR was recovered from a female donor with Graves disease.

This receptor carries the CDR3 CASRRNGAENNEQFF. In nucleotide form, the sequence is TGTGCCAGCAGGAGAAACGGCGCAGAAAACAATGAGCAGTTCTTC. The V gene is TRBV6-1 and the J gene is TRBJ2-1; no D gene can be assigned with confidence. The CDR3, cysteine through phenylalanine, is 15 amino acids long. Only the CDR3 region is kept as DNA, spanning 45 bases read in frame from base 1. V is shortened by 6 bases, J by 5 bases, and the region joining them spans 17 bases. CDR1 and CDR2, per the germline V gene, are MNHNS and SASEGT.